This entry describes one TCR beta chain. Its cognate antigen is unknown. The entry originates in a study of vaccination effects on CD4 cells after COVID-19. The CDR3 is 15 amino acids. V lost 2 bases, J lost 10 bases, and 10 bases stayed unmatched. Germline CDR1 SGHTA, CDR2 FQGNSA. Data came from immunoSEQ multiplex PCR; TCRdb stores just in-frame clones and leaves some out. The repertoire has about 40,000 clones, 55% to 80% of them found once; the top ten carry more than 7%. Culture lasted roughly 9 days before CD4+ T cell isolation. The cohort was immunized with two doses of either the BNT162b2 or mRNA-1273 vaccine.

V is TRBV7-2 and J is TRBJ2-1; TRBD2 matches 8 bases. This receptor was taken from a human donor who received a COVID-19 vaccine. Sequences were derived from CD4+ T cells from PBMCs cultured without peptide, sampled after COVID-19 vaccination. The CDR3 is CASSLSPGGEGEQFF. The CDR3 DNA follows: TGTGCCAGCAGCTTATCCCCCGGGGGGGAGGGGGAGCAGTTCTTC.